This TCR beta chain was captured in a study of T cell repertoires in aging, cancer and after chemotherapy. Study as a whole: The full dataset contained several million TCR reads.

Peripheral blood genomic DNA, not sorted cells or RNA, was the template. Regarding the study as a whole: The repertoire data cannot show anything about immunological memory following chemotherapy. Median generation probability rose over the chemotherapy interval in each cancer cohort, suggesting rebound thymic output.

For this clonotype: Its antigen is unidentified.

TRB rearrangements spanning V, D and J were amplified using mixed TRB-A/B primers. Via MiXCR, TCRdb re-called the multiplex PCR reads, giving one row per CDR3 protein. The sample holds about 2,700 distinct CDR3 sequences, roughly 22% seen once. The receptor comes from a human donor with a solid tumor. Sequenced input: blood.

CDR3 protein: CASSKPRYSQGSFGELFF. In DNA, the CDR3 is TGTGCCAGCAGTAAACCCCGTTATAGTCAGGGTTCGTTCGGGGAGCTGTTTTTT. The chain has TRBV6-8 and TRBJ2-2; D is perhaps TRBD1 (5 bases). Germline V gives CDR1 MNHGY, CDR2 SAAAGT. Trimming shortened V by 5 bases and J by 7 bases, and 26 bases separated the two germline ends. The CDR3 is 18 amino acids.